This entry lists 23 T cell receptor beta chains sequenced from one sample in a study of cytomegalovirus exposure and HLA in healthy donors. Repertoires were generated with immunoSEQ multiplex PCR, while TCRdb's copy carries only in-frame clones and drops some. The sample contains about 250,000 clones, more than 75% of which appear only once. Sequenced: PBMCs. Every receptor here comes from a man aged 18-30 years in good health and CMV-seronegative.

This chain joins TRBV18 and TRBJ1-6; 7 nucleotides agree with TRBD1. CDR3 size: 14 residues. The V gene end was trimmed by 3 bases and the J gene end by 8 bases; junction bases not matched to a gene: 4. CDR1 is KGHSH, CDR2 LQKENI, per germline. The DNA for the CDR3 is TGTGCCAGCTCACCGACAGGGAAGGATTCACCCCTCCACTTT. It specifies CASSPTGKDSPLHF.

This rearrangement joins TRBV28 to TRBJ1-5; 9 nucleotides agree with TRBD1. V gave up 5 bases and J gave up 3 bases; unmatched junction bases: 2. The germline gives CDR1 MDHEN, CDR2 SYDVKM. CDR3 length: 14 amino acids. As DNA, the CDR3 is TGTGCCAGCAGTACAGGGGGCTACAATCAGCCCCAGCATTTT. It specifies CASSTGGYNQPQHF.

The V gene is TRBV27, the J gene TRBJ1-5; D unresolved. Trimming removed 6 bases at V and 3 bases at J, with 15 bases between. The germline CDR1 and CDR2 sequences are MNHEY and SMNVEV (reference sequence). CDR3 length: 15 amino acids. DNA for the CDR3: TGTGCCAGCAGCCCAATCGAGGCAGCCAATCAGCCCCAGCATTTT. This translates into CASSPIEAANQPQHF.

This chain joins TRBV9 and TRBJ1-1; 9 nucleotides line up with TRBD1. This CDR3 is 15 amino acids long. Unmatched junction bases numbered 9, after V lost 4 bases and J lost 5 bases. Germline V gene lookup returns CDR1 SGDLS and CDR2 YYNGEE. The CDR3 DNA sequence: TGTGCCAGCAGCAATCGACAGGGGGGCGGGACTGAAGCTTTCTTT. This gives the protein CASSNRQGGGTEAFF.

The V and J genes are TRBV5-4 and TRBJ2-7; weak D call: TRBD2 (5 bases). The CDR3 runs 13 residues. Germline V CDR1 and CDR2: SGHNT, YYREEE (reference sequence). V lost 5 bases and J lost 0, with 9 bases in between. DNA for the CDR3: TGTGCCAGCAGTCTCGCGGGCTCCTACGAGCAGTACTTC. It codes for CASSLAGSYEQYF.

The chain uses TRBV5-1 and TRBJ2-1; D remains unclear. The germline gives CDR1 SGHRS, CDR2 YFSETQ. This CDR3 has 12 amino acids. Trimming took off 5 bases at V and 6 bases at J, with 9 bases between the two ends. CDR3 residues: CASRELLNEQFF. CDR3 nucleotide sequence: TGCGCCAGCAGAGAACTCCTCAATGAGCAGTTCTTC.

The J gene is TRBJ2-5, the V gene TRBV13; D call uncertain. The ends were cut back, 0 bases at V and 4 bases at J, with 6 bases in the middle. The CDR3 is 13 residues long. Germline V gene lookup returns CDR1 PRHDT and CDR2 FYEKMQ (reference sequence). This chain's CDR3 is CASSLGMRETQYF. In DNA form, the CDR3 reads TGTGCCAGCAGCTTAGGGATGAGAGAGACCCAGTACTTC.

The chain uses TRBV14 and TRBJ1-1; D perhaps matches TRBD1 (5 bases). Deletions cut 5 bases from V and 7 bases from J, with 17 bases between. Germline lookup yields CDR1 SGHDN and CDR2 FVKESK. This CDR3 region has 14 residues. The DNA for the CDR3 is TGTGCCAGCAGCTTGAAACCAGGGTCTAGTGAAGCTTTCTTT. Translated: CASSLKPGSSEAFF.

The chain carries TRBV18 and TRBJ2-2, with D maybe TRBD2 (5 bases). CDR1 and CDR2 (germline): KGHSH, LQKENI. The CDR3 covers 15 residues. V shed 0 bases and J shed 6 bases, with 11 bases lying between them. The CDR3 DNA reads TGTGCCAGCTCACCACCGAAAGGGAGTGCCGGGGAGCTGTTTTTT. Translated, it gives CASSPPKGSAGELFF.

This chain links TRBV4-3 with TRBJ2-7, with D perhaps matching TRBD2 (6 bases). The CDR3 runs to 14 residues. V was trimmed by 0 bases and J by 3 bases, leaving 9 bases between them. Looked up from germline, CDR1 is LGHNA and CDR2 is YSLEER. The CDR3 sequence: CASSQDSGVYEQYF. DNA of the CDR3: TGCGCCAGCAGCCAAGATTCGGGAGTCTACGAGCAGTACTTC.

The J gene is TRBJ2-1, the V gene TRBV7-3; 10 bases line up with TRBD2. V shed 1 base and J 6 bases; nucleotides not matched to a gene: 3. The CDR3 runs to 15 residues. The germline CDR1 and CDR2 sequences are SGHTA and FQGTGA. Written as DNA, the CDR3 is TGTGCCAGCAGCTTAAAGCTAGCGGGAGCCAATGAGCAGTTCTTC. It translates to CASSLKLAGANEQFF.

The CDR3 loop reads CASSITAGVNQPQHF. The CDR3 nucleotides read TGTGCCAGTAGTATCACGGCAGGGGTAAATCAGCCCCAGCATTTT. The V gene is TRBV19, the J gene TRBJ1-5; D may be TRBD1 (6 bases). The V gene lost 3 bases and the J gene lost 4 bases, with 13 bases spanning the gap. The length of the CDR3 is 15 residues. Germline values: CDR1 LNHDA, CDR2 SQIVND (reference sequence).

The chain is built from TRBV30 and TRBJ1-1; 11 bases fit TRBD1. This CDR3 has 11 residues. J was trimmed by 7 bases and V by 7 bases; bases with no gene match: 2. Germline assignment: CDR1 GTSNPN and CDR2 SVGIG (reference sequence). CDR3 loop: CASGTGGEAFF. The CDR3, as DNA: TGTGCCTCTGGGACAGGGGGTGAAGCTTTCTTT.

This chain joins TRBV10-3 and TRBJ2-3; D ambiguous. The germline V gene encodes CDR1 ENHRY and CDR2 SYGVKD. This CDR3 has 13 amino acids. V was cut by 6 bases and J by 2 bases, with 9 bases left in between. Here the CDR3 reads CAIRPGVTDTQYF. The CDR3 coding sequence is TGTGCCATCAGGCCAGGTGTCACAGATACGCAGTATTTT.

The CDR3, as DNA: TGTGCCAGCAGCCCGGGCGACAGGGAAAGCGAAAAACTGTTTTTT. This sequence encodes CASSPGDRESEKLFF. The genes are TRBV7-9 and TRBJ1-4; 7 bases fit TRBD1. The CDR3 length is 15 residues. V shed 5 bases, J shed 8 bases, and the junction held 11 bases outside the gene matches. Germline loops: CDR1 SEHNR, CDR2 FQNEAQ (reference sequence).

The chain couples TRBV10-1 to TRBJ2-1; 9 nucleotides line up with TRBD1. Germline V lookup: CDR1 WNHNN, CDR2 SYGVQD (reference sequence). The CDR3 consists of 15 residues. The ends lost 5 bases at V and 4 bases at J; junction bases unmatched: 6. DNA for the CDR3: TGCGCCAGCAGTTTATCGGGACAGGGATACAATGAGCAGTTCTTC. Protein product: CASSLSGQGYNEQFF.

The chain uses TRBV5-1 and TRBJ2-5; 9 positions match TRBD2. This CDR3 contains 14 residues. From germline, CDR1 is SGHRS and CDR2 YFSETQ. V trimming: 2 bases; J trimming: 5 bases; junction bases outside the gene matches: 4. CDR3 sequence reads: CASSLSGTSETQYF. The CDR3 DNA sequence: TGCGCCAGCAGCTTATCCGGGACTAGCGAGACCCAGTACTTC.

The J gene is TRBJ2-7, the V gene TRBV29-1; possible D gene TRBD1, 6 bases. Trimming stripped 4 bases from V and 7 bases from J, with 17 bases between. Per germline, CDR1 SQVTM and CDR2 ANQGSEA. The CDR3 sequence is 13 residues long. CDR3 DNA sequence: TGCAGCGTTGGTTCGGACCTGAGGGGGGAGCAGTACTTC. It specifies CSVGSDLRGEQYF.

In this sample, this clone turned up a few times. The V and J genes are TRBV19 and TRBJ2-1; no clear D. Trimming left V 10 bases short and J 2 bases short, with 15 bases between. Germline V gene data show CDR1 as LNHDA and CDR2 as SQIVND (reference sequence). The length of the CDR3 is 14 residues. The CDR3 spells CATSPTPTYNEQFF. The CDR3, as DNA: TGTGCCACCTCCCCCACCCCTACCTACAATGAGCAGTTCTTC.

In this sample, this clone turned up once. V and J are TRBV5-1 and TRBJ2-5; D may be TRBD2 (7 bases). Trimming took off 2 bases at V and 5 bases at J, with 13 bases between the two ends. Germline V gives CDR1 SGHRS, CDR2 YFSETQ. The CDR3 has 14 residues. This CDR3 reads CASSFIPGGETQYF. As DNA, the CDR3 is TGCGCCAGCAGCTTTATCCCGGGGGGCGAGACCCAGTACTTC.

This clone occurred once. The CDR3 region has the DNA TGTGCCAGCAGTTGGGGACTAGCGGGAGAAGGCTACGAGCAGTACTTC. This translates into CASSWGLAGEGYEQYF. The chain carries TRBV27 and TRBJ2-7, with 14 bases aligning to TRBD2. After removal of 4 bases from V and 3 bases from J, the junction contained 5 bases not matched to a gene. This CDR3 region has 16 residues. The germline gives CDR1 MNHEY, CDR2 SMNVEV (reference sequence).

V is TRBV5-4 and J is TRBJ1-6, with 7 bases lining up with TRBD1. This CDR3 is 13 amino acids long. The V and J ends lost 4 bases and 10 bases, in that order; junction bases with no gene match: 5. Germline V gene data show CDR1 as SGHNT and CDR2 as YYREEE (reference sequence). CDR3 DNA sequence: TGTGCCAGCAGCGAACCAGGGGGATCACCCCTCCACTTT. It codes for CASSEPGGSPLHF.

The V and J genes are TRBV7-9 and TRBJ2-1, with D unclear. Germline loops: CDR1 SEHNR, CDR2 FQNEAQ (reference sequence). The V end was cut by 1 base, the J end by 9 bases, with 7 bases between. CDR3 length equals 12 residues. CDR3 coding DNA: TGTGCCAGCAGCTTAGATATCGGTGAGCAGTTCTTC. Translating gives CASSLDIGEQFF.